Presented here are 15 T cell receptor beta chains from one specimen sequenced in a study of cytomegalovirus exposure and HLA in healthy donors. PCR involved 60 Vbeta and 13 Jbeta primers. TCRdb's copy holds only in-frame clones and misses some; the assay was immunoSEQ multiplex PCR. Counted here are 160,000 or so clones, around 80% occurring once; the ten biggest clones make up more than 7%. The sample consisted of PBMCs. These receptors were taken from a male donor in good health and CMV-seropositive.

This chain links TRBV11-2 with TRBJ1-5; D unclear. CDR3 length equals 15 residues. V lost 0 bases and J lost 0, with 6 bases in between. Germline V gene data show CDR1 as SGHAT and CDR2 as FQNNGV. The CDR3 sequence is CASSLDGYSNQPQHF. DNA of the CDR3: TGTGCCAGCAGCTTAGACGGTTATAGCAATCAGCCCCAGCATTTT.

Concerning this clone itself: Other DNA sequences in this specimen translate into the identical CDR3. The chain joins TRBV7-9 to TRBJ2-7; 9 positions match TRBD1. Trimming at V came to 5 bases and at J to 2 bases, leaving 4 bases not matched to a gene. CDR3 length: 14 residues. Germline V gene data show CDR1 as SEHNR and CDR2 as FQNEAQ (reference sequence). The CDR3 DNA is TGTGCCAGCAGCCCGGGACAGGGAACCTACGAGCAGTACTTC. Translated, it gives CASSPGQGTYEQYF.

The chain uses TRBV7-2 and TRBJ2-5; 8 bases align to TRBD2. CDR3 length: 14 residues. The V gene's germline CDR1 is SGHTA and CDR2 FQGNSA. Trimming removed 5 bases from V and 5 bases from J; junction bases left unmatched: 7. The CDR3 region is CASSPGRGTETQYF. The CDR3 nucleotides read TGTGCCAGCAGCCCCGGGAGGGGGACGGAGACCCAGTACTTC.

This chain joins TRBV7-8 and TRBJ2-2, with 8 nucleotides matching TRBD2. V lost 5 bases and J lost 4; bases outside the gene matches: 9. The CDR3 has 16 residues. CDR1 SGHVS and CDR2 FQNEAQ come from the germline V gene. The CDR3, as DNA: TGTGCCAGCAGCCCCCGGGTGAGCGGGGGCACCGGGGAGCTGTTTTTT. Translated, it gives CASSPRVSGGTGELFF.

V gene TRBV5-1 combines with J gene TRBJ2-5, with 7 bases identical to TRBD2. The germline V gene encodes CDR1 SGHRS and CDR2 YFSETQ. The CDR3 is 14 amino acids. With V trimmed by 0 bases and J by 7 bases, 6 bases remained unmatched. The CDR3 protein is CASSLEGREGTQYF. DNA for the CDR3: TGCGCCAGCAGCTTGGAGGGCAGGGAGGGGACCCAGTACTTC.

The rearrangement joins TRBV5-1 to TRBJ1-1; TRBD1 agrees at 11 bases. V lost 6 bases, J lost 0 bases, and 16 bases stayed unmatched. From germline, CDR1 is SGHRS and CDR2 YFSETQ. CDR3 length: 19 residues. In DNA, the CDR3 is TGCGCCAGCAATCTGGACATAAGGACAGGGGGCCTAATGAACACTGAAGCTTTCTTT. Protein product: CASNLDIRTGGLMNTEAFF.

The chain combines TRBV5-6 with TRBJ1-1; D is possibly TRBD1 (6 bases). The CDR3 length is 14 residues. CDR1 is SGHDT and CDR2 is YYEEEE in the germline V gene. V gave up 3 bases and J gave up 6 bases, with 15 bases separating them. Here the CDR3 DNA reads TGTGCCAGCAGCTGGGACACGGGGGGGTCTGAAGCTTTCTTT. Translation: CASSWDTGGSEAFF.

The chain uses TRBV5-6 and TRBJ1-5, with D maybe TRBD1 (6 bases). CDR3 length equals 15 residues. Trimming took off 4 bases at V and 3 bases at J, with 14 bases between the two ends. Germline assignment: CDR1 SGHDT and CDR2 YYEEEE. The DNA of the CDR3 is TGTGCCAGCAGCACCAAACAGGGTATCAATCAGCCCCAGCATTTT. Translating gives CASSTKQGINQPQHF.

This chain joins TRBV21-1 and TRBJ2-1; TRBD2 is the table's D call, not checked against the DNA. TRBV21-1 is an annotated pseudogene. CDR3 length equals 16 residues. CDR3 DNA sequence: TGTGCCAGCAGCAAAGTGAGGCCCCGGGAGTACAATGAGCAGTTCTTC. Residues: CASSKVRPREYNEQFF.

This chain connects TRBV28 to TRBJ2-5, with 8 nucleotides matching TRBD2. V dropped 2 bases and J dropped 5; count of bases not matched to a gene: 7. Germline V gene lookup returns CDR1 MDHEN and CDR2 SYDVKM. CDR3 length: 15 residues. The CDR3 bases are TGTGCCAGCAGTTTAAGGGCGGGAGGTGTGGAGACCCAGTACTTC. Protein sequence: CASSLRAGGVETQYF. Using reference TRBV28 and TRBJ2-5 for the parts outside the CDR3, the full variable domain is DVKVTQSSRYLVKRTGEKVFLECVQDMDHENMFWYRQDPGLGLRLIYFSYDVKMKEKGDIPEGYSVSREKKERFSLILESASTNQTSMYLCASSLRAGGVETQYFGPGTRLLVL.

The chain employs TRBV28 and TRBJ1-5; perhaps TRBD1 as D (6 bases). This CDR3 is 16 amino acids long. The V end lost 2 bases, the J end lost 2 bases, and 13 bases lay between the germline ends. Germline V gives CDR1 MDHEN, CDR2 SYDVKM. The CDR3 loop is CASSLTTGSRNQPQHF. CDR3 sequence (DNA): TGTGCCAGCAGTTTAACGACAGGATCACGCAATCAGCCCCAGCATTTT.

The V call is TRBV6-5, the J call TRBJ2-7; 8 bases map to TRBD1. CDR1 is MNHEY, CDR2 SVGAGI, per germline. V shed 5 bases, J shed 2 bases, and the junction held 5 bases outside the gene matches. This CDR3 has 14 amino acids. The CDR3 loop is CASSQIQGAYEQYF. The CDR3 DNA reads as TGTGCCAGCAGTCAGATACAGGGGGCCTACGAGCAGTACTTC.

This clone was recorded only once. This rearrangement joins TRBV18 to TRBJ2-2; TRBD2 aligns across 7 bases. J lost 0 bases, V lost 4 bases, and 2 bases had no gene match. The CDR3 extends over 15 amino acids. Germline V gives CDR1 KGHSH, CDR2 LQKENI. CDR3 bases: TGTGCCAGCTCACAACGGGGGGCGAACACCGGGGAGCTGTTTTTT. Translating it yields CASSQRGANTGELFF.

This clone was seen a single time. The CDR3 region is CASTGGEPVSTDTQYF. CDR3 coding DNA: TGTGCCAGCACTGGGGGCGAACCCGTTAGCACAGATACGCAGTATTTT. The rearrangement uses TRBV19 and TRBJ2-3, with a possible D match to TRBD1 (6 bases). Deletions cut 9 bases from V and 0 bases from J, with 19 bases between. This CDR3 comprises 16 residues. Germline V gene lookup returns CDR1 LNHDA and CDR2 SQIVND (reference sequence).

The chain joins TRBV6-6 to TRBJ1-4; unclear D gene. The CDR3 is 12 amino acids. CDR1 and CDR2 from the germline V gene are MNHNY and SVGAGI (reference sequence). The germline V and J ends were trimmed by 4 bases and 11 bases, with 11 bases remaining between them. CDR3 sequence reads: CASSLYEAKLFF. The DNA for the CDR3 is TGTGCCAGCAGTTTGTATGAGGCGAAACTGTTTTTT.